Listed below are T cell receptor beta chains from one sample, sequenced in a study of T cell repertoires in cytomegalovirus infection. TCRdb processed the reads anew with MiXCR; each CDR3 protein has one entry. Among 700,000 to 950,000 distinct CDR3 sequences listed, 32% were seen once. No antigen has been assigned to these receptors. Material: cultured CD8+ T cells from PBMCs, obtained from culture after CMV antigen stimulation. All receptors come from a human donor in good health (CMV status not recorded). Some clones in this sample may be carry-over from other donors' samples. Each CDR3 is given without its conserved first and last residue.

V	J	CDR3
TRBV6-5	TRBJ2-1	ASSYPSSGGQVEQF
TRBV7-2	TRBJ1-1	ASSSSKGLAF
TRBV27	TRBJ2-7	ASSLRAQNHYEQY
TRBV6-9	TRBJ2-3	ASINGRGRDTQY
TRBV5-1	TRBJ2-3	ASSLRGSGGEFGDTQY
TRBV7-3	TRBJ2-3	ASSQTPSSTDTQY
TRBV10-2	TRBJ2-3	ASILDRIFTDTQY
TRBV2	TRBJ1-2	ASSEGQGNLVYGYT
TRBV9	TRBJ1-2	ASSNRGGDYGYT
TRBV27	TRBJ1-5	ASSLDRFNQPQH
TRBV29-1	TRBJ2-5	SVEAVGRGKETQY
TRBV7-6	TRBJ2-1	ASSLGQGTHNEQF
TRBV4-1	TRBJ1-6	ASSQDRNSPLH
TRBV6-5	TRBJ1-2	ASSYSPSYGYT
TRBV4-3	TRBJ2-3	ASSQDRVSGTSTDTQY
TRBV12-3/TRBV12-4	TRBJ1-2	ASTIIPPGYT
TRBV7-9	TRBJ2-3	ASSTGGTDTQY
TRBV5-4	TRBJ2-3	ASSLRETVPPTDTQY
TRBV7-6	TRBJ1-2	ANDKGPRGYT
TRBV12-3/TRBV12-4	TRBJ1-5	ASSLDSIYSNQPQH
TRBV25-1	TRBJ1-4	ASSEYGTGNEKLF
TRBV7-6	TRBJ1-2	ASSLGAGAYGYT
TRBV9	TRBJ2-1	ASSVAGAGYNEQF
TRBV5-5	TRBJ1-5	ASSPGGQGAVYAKHH
TRBV5-1	TRBJ1-1	ASSRHRGRERNTEAF
TRBV19	TRBJ2-1	ASIGRTDNEQF
TRBV6-5	TRBJ1-3	ASSTGRTDTIY
TRBV29-1	TRBJ1-5	SVQGENQPQH
TRBV6-1	TRBJ2-7	ASSEAASGGFYEQY
TRBV7-9	TRBJ2-7	ASSLEGSRDEQY
TRBV18	TRBJ1-1	ASSSIRTGRMNTEAF
TRBV7-2	TRBJ1-4	ASRRPGQGDEKLF
TRBV23-1	TRBJ2-7	ASSQESRGGGYEQY
TRBV7-8	TRBJ2-2	ASSLASRKNTGELF
TRBV7-2	TRBJ1-2	ASSLAGLGGYGYT
TRBV24-1	TRBJ2-2	ATSHNGELF
TRBV11-3	TRBJ1-1	ASPSTGVPLLGTEAF
TRBV10-3	TRBJ2-2	AISDTDNTGELF
TRBV6-8	TRBJ2-1	ASSPGGFLYNEQF
TRBV4-2	TRBJ1-1	ASSQEIRANTEAF